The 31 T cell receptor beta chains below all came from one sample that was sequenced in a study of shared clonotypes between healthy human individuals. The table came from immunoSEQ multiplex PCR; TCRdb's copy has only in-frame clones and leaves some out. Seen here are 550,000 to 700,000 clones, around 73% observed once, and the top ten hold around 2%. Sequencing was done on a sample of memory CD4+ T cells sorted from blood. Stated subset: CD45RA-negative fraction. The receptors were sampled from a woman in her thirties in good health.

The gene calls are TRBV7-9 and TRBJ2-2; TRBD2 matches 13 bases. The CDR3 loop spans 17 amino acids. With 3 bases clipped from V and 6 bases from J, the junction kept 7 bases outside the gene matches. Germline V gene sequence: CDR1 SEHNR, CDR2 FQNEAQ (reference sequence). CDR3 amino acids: CASSFVRTSGSAGELFF. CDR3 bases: TGTGCCAGCAGCTTCGTCAGGACTAGCGGGAGTGCCGGGGAGCTGTTTTTT.

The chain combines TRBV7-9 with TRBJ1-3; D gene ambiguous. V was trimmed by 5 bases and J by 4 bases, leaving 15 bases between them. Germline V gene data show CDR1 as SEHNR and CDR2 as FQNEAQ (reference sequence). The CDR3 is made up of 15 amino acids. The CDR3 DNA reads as TGTGCCAGCAGCAGGACCCAAACTGGAGGAAACACCATATATTTT. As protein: CASSRTQTGGNTIYF.

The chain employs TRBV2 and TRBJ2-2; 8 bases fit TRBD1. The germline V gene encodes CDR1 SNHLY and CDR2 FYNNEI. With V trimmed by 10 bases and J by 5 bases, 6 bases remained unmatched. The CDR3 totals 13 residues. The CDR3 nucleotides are TGTGCCAAGACAGGGGTGAGGACCGGGGAGCTGTTTTTT. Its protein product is CAKTGVRTGELFF. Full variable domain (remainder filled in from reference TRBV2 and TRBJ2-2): EPEVTQTPSHQVTQMGQEVILRCVPISNHLYFYWYRQILGQKVEFLVSFYNNEISEKSEIFDDQFSVERPDGSNFTLKIRSTKLEDSAMYFCAKTGVRTGELFFGEGSRLTVL.

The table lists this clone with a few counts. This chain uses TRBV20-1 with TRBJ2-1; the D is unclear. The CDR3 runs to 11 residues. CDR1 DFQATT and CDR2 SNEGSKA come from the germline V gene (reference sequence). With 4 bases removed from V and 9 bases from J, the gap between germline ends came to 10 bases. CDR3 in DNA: TGCAGTGCTATGGTGGAGTTTGAGCAGTTCTTC. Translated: CSAMVEFEQFF.

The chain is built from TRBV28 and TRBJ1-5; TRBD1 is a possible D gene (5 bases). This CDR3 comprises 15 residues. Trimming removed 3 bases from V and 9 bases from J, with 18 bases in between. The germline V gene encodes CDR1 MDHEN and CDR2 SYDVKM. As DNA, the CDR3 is TGTGCCAGCAGTTTCGACAGCTTACCTGGACGGCCCCAGCATTTT. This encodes CASSFDSLPGRPQHF.

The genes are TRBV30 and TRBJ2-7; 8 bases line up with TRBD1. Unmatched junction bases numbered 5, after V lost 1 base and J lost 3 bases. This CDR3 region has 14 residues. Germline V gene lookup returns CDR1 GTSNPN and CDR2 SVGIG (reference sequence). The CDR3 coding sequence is TGTGCCTGGAGTGATGGGACAGGATTCTACGAGCAGTACTTC. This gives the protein CAWSDGTGFYEQYF.

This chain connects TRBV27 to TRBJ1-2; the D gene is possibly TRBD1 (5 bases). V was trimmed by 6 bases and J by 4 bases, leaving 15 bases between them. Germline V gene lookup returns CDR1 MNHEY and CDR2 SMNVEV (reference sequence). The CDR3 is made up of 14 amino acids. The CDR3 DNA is TGTGCCAGCAGCTCCATCAGGGATGCCTATGGCTACACCTTC. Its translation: CASSSIRDAYGYTF.

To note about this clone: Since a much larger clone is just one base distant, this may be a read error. In nucleotides, the CDR3 is TGTGCCAGCAAGAAACTGAACACTGAAGCTTTCTTT. Translated, it gives CASKKLNTEAFF. The V call is TRBV28, the J call TRBJ1-1; no reliable D call. CDR1 and CDR2 from the germline V gene are MDHEN and SYDVKM. This CDR3 has 12 residues. Trimming took 7 bases from V and 0 from J, leaving 6 bases between them.

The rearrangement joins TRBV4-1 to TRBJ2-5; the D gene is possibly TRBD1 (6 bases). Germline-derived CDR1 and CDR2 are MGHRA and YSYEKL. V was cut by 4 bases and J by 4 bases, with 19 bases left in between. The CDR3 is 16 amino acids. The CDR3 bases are TGCGCCAGCAGCCCCCTGCAGAGGGGGACGACAGAGACCCAGTACTTC. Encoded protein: CASSPLQRGTTETQYF.

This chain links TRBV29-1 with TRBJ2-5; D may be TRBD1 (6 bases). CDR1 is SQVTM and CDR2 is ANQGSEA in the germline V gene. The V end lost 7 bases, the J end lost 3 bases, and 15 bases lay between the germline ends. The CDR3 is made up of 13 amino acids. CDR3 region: CSAWTEPKETQYF. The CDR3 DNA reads TGCAGCGCTTGGACAGAGCCGAAAGAGACCCAGTACTTC.

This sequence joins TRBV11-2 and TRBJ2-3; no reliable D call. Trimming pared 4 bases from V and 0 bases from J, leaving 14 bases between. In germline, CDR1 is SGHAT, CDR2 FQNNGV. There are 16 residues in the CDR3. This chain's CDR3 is CASSSFSFTSTDTQYF. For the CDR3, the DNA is TGTGCCAGCAGCTCCTTTAGCTTCACTAGCACAGATACGCAGTATTTT.

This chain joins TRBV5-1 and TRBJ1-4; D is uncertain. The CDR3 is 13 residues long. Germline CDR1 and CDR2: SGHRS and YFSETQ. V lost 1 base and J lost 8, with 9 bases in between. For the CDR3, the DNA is TGCGCCAGCAGCTTGTCGTCGTTAGAAAAACTGTTTTTT. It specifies CASSLSSLEKLFF.

The CDR3 DNA reads as TGTGCCAGTAGGCCAAACCAGGGGGTAATACGTGGCTACACCTTC. Protein product: CASRPNQGVIRGYTF. This rearrangement joins TRBV19 to TRBJ1-2; 7 nucleotides align to TRBD1. The CDR3 extends over 15 amino acids. CDR1 is LNHDA, CDR2 SQIVND, per germline (reference sequence). Trimming cost V 6 bases and J 7 bases; bases outside gene matches: 14.

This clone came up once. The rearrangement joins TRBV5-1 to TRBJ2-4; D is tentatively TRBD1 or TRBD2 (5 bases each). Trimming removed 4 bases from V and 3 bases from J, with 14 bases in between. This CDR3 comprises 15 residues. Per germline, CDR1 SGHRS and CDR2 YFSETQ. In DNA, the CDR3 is TGCGCCAGCAGCACCGGGGACCGCGACAAAAACATTCAGTACTTC. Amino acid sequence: CASSTGDRDKNIQYF.

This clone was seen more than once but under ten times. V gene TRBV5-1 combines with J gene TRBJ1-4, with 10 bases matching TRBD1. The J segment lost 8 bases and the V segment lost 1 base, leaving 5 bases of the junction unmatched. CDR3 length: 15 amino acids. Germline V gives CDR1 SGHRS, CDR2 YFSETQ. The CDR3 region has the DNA TGCGCCAGCAGCTTGTTGGGGACAGGGGAAGAAAAACTGTTTTTT. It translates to CASSLLGTGEEKLFF.

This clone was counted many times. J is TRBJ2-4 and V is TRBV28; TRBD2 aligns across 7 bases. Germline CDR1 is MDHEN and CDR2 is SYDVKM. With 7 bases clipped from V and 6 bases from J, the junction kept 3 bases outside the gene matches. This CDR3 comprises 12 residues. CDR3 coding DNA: TGTGCCAGCACGGGGGGAGGAAACATTCAGTACTTC. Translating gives CASTGGGNIQYF.

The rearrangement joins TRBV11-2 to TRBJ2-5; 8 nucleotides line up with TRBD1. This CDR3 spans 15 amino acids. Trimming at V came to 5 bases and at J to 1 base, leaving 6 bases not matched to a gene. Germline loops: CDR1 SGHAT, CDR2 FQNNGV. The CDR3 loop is CASSVRQGSQETQYF. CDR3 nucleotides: TGTGCCAGCAGCGTAAGACAGGGGTCCCAAGAGACCCAGTACTTC.

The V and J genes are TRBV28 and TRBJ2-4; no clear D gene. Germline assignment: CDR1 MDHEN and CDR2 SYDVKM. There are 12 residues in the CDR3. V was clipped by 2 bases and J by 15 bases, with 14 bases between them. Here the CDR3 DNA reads TGTGCCAGCAGTTTAGGAACACTTAACTGGTACTTC. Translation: CASSLGTLNWYF. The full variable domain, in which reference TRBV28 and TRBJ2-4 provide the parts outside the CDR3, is DVKVTQSSRYLVKRTGEKVFLECVQDMDHENMFWYRQDPGLGLRLIYFSYDVKMKEKGDIPEGYSVSREKKERFSLILESASTNQTSMYLCASSLGTLNWYFGAGTRLSVL.

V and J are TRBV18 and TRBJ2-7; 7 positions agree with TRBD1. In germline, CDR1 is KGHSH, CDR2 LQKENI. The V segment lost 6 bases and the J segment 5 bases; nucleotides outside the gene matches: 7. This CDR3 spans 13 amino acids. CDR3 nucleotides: TGTGCCAGCTCCGTTGGGACAGCCAACGAGCAGTACTTC. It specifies CASSVGTANEQYF.

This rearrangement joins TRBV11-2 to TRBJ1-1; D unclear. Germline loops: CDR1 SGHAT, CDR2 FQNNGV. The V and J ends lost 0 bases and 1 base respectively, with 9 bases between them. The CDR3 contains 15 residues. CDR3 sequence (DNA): TGTGCCAGCAGCTTAGAAGGGAAGGGGAACACTGAAGCTTTCTTT. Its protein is CASSLEGKGNTEAFF.

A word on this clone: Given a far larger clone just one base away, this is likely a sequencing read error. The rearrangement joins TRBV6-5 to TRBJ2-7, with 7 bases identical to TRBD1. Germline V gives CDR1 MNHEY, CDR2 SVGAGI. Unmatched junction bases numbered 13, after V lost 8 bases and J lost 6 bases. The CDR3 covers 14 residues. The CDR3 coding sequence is TGTGCCAGCGGCCTATATCCGACAGGGCTCGAGCAGTACTTC. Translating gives CASGLYPTGLEQYF.

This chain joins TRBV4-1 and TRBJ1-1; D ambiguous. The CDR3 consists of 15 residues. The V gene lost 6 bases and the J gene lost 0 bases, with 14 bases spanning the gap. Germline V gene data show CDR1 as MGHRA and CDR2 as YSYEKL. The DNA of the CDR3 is TGCGCCAGCAGTGCCTACGGGAACCTGAACACTGAAGCTTTCTTT. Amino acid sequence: CASSAYGNLNTEAFF.

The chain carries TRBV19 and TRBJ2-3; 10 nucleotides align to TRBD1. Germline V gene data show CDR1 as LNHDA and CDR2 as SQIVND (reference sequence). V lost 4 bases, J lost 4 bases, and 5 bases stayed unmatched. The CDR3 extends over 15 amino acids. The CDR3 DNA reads TGTGCCAGTAGTACGGAGGGGACAGGGGCAGATACGCAGTATTTT. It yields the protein CASSTEGTGADTQYF.

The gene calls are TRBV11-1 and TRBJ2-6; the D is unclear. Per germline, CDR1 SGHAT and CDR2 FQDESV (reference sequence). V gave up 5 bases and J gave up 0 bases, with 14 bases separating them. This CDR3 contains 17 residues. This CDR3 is CASSPTRISSGANVLTF. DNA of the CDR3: TGTGCCAGCAGCCCAACACGGATAAGCTCTGGGGCCAACGTCCTGACTTTC. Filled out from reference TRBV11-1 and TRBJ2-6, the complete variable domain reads EAEVAQSPRYKITEKSQAVAFWCDPISGHATLYWYRQILGQGPELLVQFQDESVVDDSQLPKDRFSAERLKGVDSTLKIQPAELGDSAMYLCASSPTRISSGANVLTFGAGSRLTVL.

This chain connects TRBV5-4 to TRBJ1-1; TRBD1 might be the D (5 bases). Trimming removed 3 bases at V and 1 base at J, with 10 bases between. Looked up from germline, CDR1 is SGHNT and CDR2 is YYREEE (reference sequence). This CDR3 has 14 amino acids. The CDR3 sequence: CASSYLQGNTEAFF. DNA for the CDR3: TGTGCCAGCAGCTACCTTCAGGGGAACACTGAAGCTTTCTTT.

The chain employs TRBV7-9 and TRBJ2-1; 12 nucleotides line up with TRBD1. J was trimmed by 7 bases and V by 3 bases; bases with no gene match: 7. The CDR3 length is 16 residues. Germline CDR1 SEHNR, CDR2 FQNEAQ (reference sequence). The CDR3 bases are TGTGCCAGCAGCTTCCTCCGGGACAGGGGGCTGAATGAGCAGTTCTTC. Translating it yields CASSFLRDRGLNEQFF.

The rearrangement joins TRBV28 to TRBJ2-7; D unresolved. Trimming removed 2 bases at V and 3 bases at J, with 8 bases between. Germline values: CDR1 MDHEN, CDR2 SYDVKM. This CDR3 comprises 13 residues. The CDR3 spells CASSLPMNYEQYF. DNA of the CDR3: TGTGCCAGCAGTTTACCCATGAACTACGAGCAGTACTTC.

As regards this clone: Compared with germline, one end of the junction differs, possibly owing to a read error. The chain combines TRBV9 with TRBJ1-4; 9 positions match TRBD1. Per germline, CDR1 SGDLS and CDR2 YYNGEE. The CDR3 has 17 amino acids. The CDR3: CASSKWTGAGTNERLFF. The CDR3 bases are TGTGCCAGCAGCAAGTGGACAGGGGCAGGAACTAATGAAAGACTGTTTTTT.

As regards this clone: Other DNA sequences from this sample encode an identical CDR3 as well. Here the CDR3 DNA reads TGTGCCAGCAGCAGAGGAACAGTCCTTTACAATGAGCAGTTCTTC. It encodes CASSRGTVLYNEQFF. The chain has TRBV6-5 and TRBJ2-1; unclear D gene. Trimming removed 6 bases from V and 4 bases from J, with 16 bases in between. This CDR3 has 15 amino acids. CDR1 MNHEY and CDR2 SVGAGI come from the germline V gene.

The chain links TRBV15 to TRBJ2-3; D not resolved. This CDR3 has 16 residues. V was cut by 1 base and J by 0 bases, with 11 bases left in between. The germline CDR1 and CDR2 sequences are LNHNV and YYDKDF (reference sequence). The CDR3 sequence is CATSRVDQVSTDTQYF. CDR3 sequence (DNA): TGTGCCACCAGCAGAGTCGACCAAGTTAGCACAGATACGCAGTATTTT.

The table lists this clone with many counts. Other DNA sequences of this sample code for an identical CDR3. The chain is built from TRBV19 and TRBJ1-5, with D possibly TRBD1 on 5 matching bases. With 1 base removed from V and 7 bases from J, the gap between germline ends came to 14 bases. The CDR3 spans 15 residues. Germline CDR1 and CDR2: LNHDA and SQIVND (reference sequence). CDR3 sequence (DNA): TGTGCCAGTAGTATAGGGCGGCAGGGTGGCCAGCCCCAGCATTTT. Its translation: CASSIGRQGGQPQHF.